A single sample gave rise to the 32 T cell receptor beta chains below, sequenced in a study of blood T cell repertoires in COVID-19. Produced via immunoSEQ multiplex PCR; TCRdb's table is partial and in-frame only. This table has over 200,000 clones, less than 90% appearing once. The sequenced material came from PBMCs or T cells enriched from blood (not recorded which). These receptor sequences come from a woman aged 45-65 years in a cohort exposed to, infected with or recovered from COVID-19 (not recorded which).

V is TRBV25-1 and J is TRBJ1-2; D is ambiguous. CDR3 length: 8 residues. Trimming took off 9 bases at V and 11 bases at J, with 7 bases between the two ends. Germline V gives CDR1 MGHDK, CDR2 SYGVNS. The CDR3: CASPVYTF. The CDR3 DNA is TGTGCCAGTCCGGTGTACACCTTC.

J is TRBJ2-1 and V is TRBV6-5; TRBD1 matches at 9 bases. Germline CDR1 reads MNHEY; CDR2 reads SVGAGI. The CDR3 has 12 amino acids. The V segment lost 10 bases and the J segment 6 bases; nucleotides outside the gene matches: 4. The CDR3: CATRDRVNEQFF. CDR3 coding DNA: TGTGCCACCCGGGACAGGGTCAATGAGCAGTTCTTC.

This chain links TRBV5-4 with TRBJ2-2; possibly TRBD2 for D (7 bases). CDR1 and CDR2 from the germline V gene are SGHNT and YYREEE (reference sequence). V gave up 1 base and J gave up 4 bases, with 11 bases separating them. The CDR3 consists of 15 residues. CDR3 coding DNA: TGTGCCAGCAGCTTGCGGGGGGCGGGCACCGGGGAGCTGTTTTTT. This translates into CASSLRGAGTGELFF.

This chain joins TRBV7-2 and TRBJ2-1; D might be TRBD2 (7 bases). The CDR3 is 15 amino acids. Germline V CDR1 and CDR2: SGHTA, FQGNSA. Trimming pared 1 base from V and 5 bases from J, leaving 12 bases between. The CDR3 DNA sequence: TGTGCCAGCAGCTTAGTGGGGGGGCCCAACAATGAGCAGTTCTTC. Translated: CASSLVGGPNNEQFF.

This clone occurred a few times. The same CDR3 also results from other DNA sequences found in this sample. The chain carries TRBV7-2 and TRBJ1-1; 7 bases match TRBD1. CDR3 length equals 13 residues. Looked up from germline, CDR1 is SGHTA and CDR2 is FQGNSA. V gave up 5 bases and J gave up 1 base; unmatched junction bases: 1. CDR3 in DNA: TGTGCCAGCAGCAGGGACAGGAACACTGAAGCTTTCTTT. It encodes CASSRDRNTEAFF.

This rearrangement joins TRBV27 to TRBJ2-1; 8 bases agree with TRBD2. CDR3 size: 15 residues. Germline values: CDR1 MNHEY, CDR2 SMNVEV (reference sequence). V trimming: 2 bases; J trimming: 9 bases; junction bases outside the gene matches: 9. CDR3 bases: TGTGCCAGCAGTTTAAAACTAGCGGACTTGGGTGAGCAGTTCTTC. It translates to CASSLKLADLGEQFF.

The chain carries TRBV2 and TRBJ2-7; TRBD1 might be the D (5 bases). Germline values: CDR1 SNHLY, CDR2 FYNNEI. Trimming shortened V by 7 bases and J by 1 base, and 11 bases separated the two germline ends. There are 13 residues in the CDR3. Here the CDR3 DNA reads TGTGCCAGCAAGAGGACATTTTCCTACGAGCAGTACTTC. It yields the protein CASKRTFSYEQYF.

This rearrangement joins TRBV2 to TRBJ2-2; 8 nucleotides align to TRBD1. CDR3 size: 15 residues. Trimming removed 5 bases from V and 6 bases from J; junction bases left unmatched: 8. The V gene's germline CDR1 is SNHLY and CDR2 FYNNEI. The DNA for the CDR3 is TGTGCCAGCAGTAGGACAGGGAGAGGGTCCGGGGAGCTGTTTTTT. It codes for CASSRTGRGSGELFF.

V usage is TRBV5-1 and J usage is TRBJ2-3; 8 bases map to TRBD1. J was trimmed by 4 bases and V by 4 bases; bases with no gene match: 11. The CDR3 is made up of 16 amino acids. Per germline, CDR1 SGHRS and CDR2 YFSETQ. The chain's CDR3 is CASSGLDRGGADTQYF. CDR3 nucleotide sequence: TGCGCCAGCAGCGGACTCGACAGGGGAGGAGCAGATACGCAGTATTTT.

This chain uses TRBV7-8 with TRBJ1-4; no firm D call. The CDR3 is 14 residues long. The germline V and J ends were trimmed by 1 base and 1 base, with 4 bases remaining between them. CDR1 is SGHVS, CDR2 FQNEAQ, per germline. The DNA for the CDR3 is TGTGCCAGCAGCTTAGACGGAACTAATGAAAAACTGTTTTTT. This encodes CASSLDGTNEKLFF.

The chain has TRBV10-3 and TRBJ2-1, with 9 bases matching TRBD2. This CDR3 spans 16 amino acids. Germline V CDR1 and CDR2: ENHRY, SYGVKD. V lost 2 bases to trimming and J lost 9 bases; unmatched junction nucleotides: 11. The CDR3 loop is CAISEEWTSVGGEQFF. DNA of the CDR3: TGTGCCATCAGTGAGGAGTGGACTAGCGTGGGGGGTGAGCAGTTCTTC.

The chain has TRBV2 and TRBJ1-1, with 7 bases fitting TRBD1. The CDR3 loop spans 13 amino acids. Germline CDR1 and CDR2: SNHLY and FYNNEI. V shed 8 bases and J 6 bases; nucleotides not matched to a gene: 9. CDR3 nucleotide sequence: TGTGCCAGCGAAGGAAACGACAGGGCTGAAGCTTTCTTT. Translated: CASEGNDRAEAFF.

This CDR3 is CASSPGQGTLVAFF. The DNA for the CDR3 is TGTGCCAGTAGTCCGGGACAGGGGACACTCGTAGCTTTCTTT. The rearrangement joins TRBV19 to TRBJ1-1, with 10 bases aligning to TRBD1. This CDR3 comprises 14 residues. V was pared by 5 bases and J by 10 bases, with 10 bases of the junction left unmatched. Germline CDR1 LNHDA, CDR2 SQIVND (reference sequence). The full variable domain, in which reference TRBV19 and TRBJ1-1 provide the parts outside the CDR3, is DGGITQSPKYLFRKEGQNVTLSCEQNLNHDAMYWYRQDPGQGLRLIYYSQIVNDFQKGDIAEGYSVSREKKESFPLTVTSAQKNPTAFYLCASSPGQGTLVAFFGQGTRLTVV.

CDR3 DNA sequence: TGTGCCAGCTCTGCTTCGCGGGGCCTCTATGGCTACACCTTC. Translation: CASSASRGLYGYTF. The chain carries TRBV18 and TRBJ1-2, with a possible D match to TRBD1 (5 bases). The V end was cut by 6 bases, the J end by 4 bases, with 15 bases between. CDR1 KGHSH and CDR2 LQKENI come from the germline V gene. The CDR3 has 14 residues.

The J gene is TRBJ2-3, the V gene TRBV3-1 (or the pseudogene TRBV3-2), with D perhaps matching TRBD2 (5 bases). The V gene lost 6 bases and the J gene lost 6 bases, with 25 bases spanning the gap. Germline values: CDR1 LGHDT, CDR2 YNNKEL (reference sequence). The CDR3 runs 17 residues. CDR3 nucleotides: TGTGCCAGCAGTATCAGCGCTCGCGGGTTGTTAAGGGATACGCAGTATTTT. It encodes CASSISARGLLRDTQYF.

V usage is TRBV7-2 and J usage is TRBJ1-1; TRBD1 agrees at 8 bases. This CDR3 comprises 15 residues. V gave up 5 bases and J gave up 1 base; unmatched junction bases: 6. Per germline, CDR1 SGHTA and CDR2 FQGNSA. This chain's CDR3 is CASSLGQGGNTEAFF. CDR3 in DNA: TGTGCCAGCAGCCTTGGACAGGGTGGGAACACTGAAGCTTTCTTT.

The chain is built from TRBV29-1 and TRBJ1-5; maybe TRBD1 (5 bases). V lost 1 base and J lost 0, with 16 bases in between. CDR3 length equals 17 residues. CDR1 SQVTM and CDR2 ANQGSEA come from the germline V gene. The CDR3 nucleotides read TGCAGCGTTGAAGGCCCTGACAGCTTGTATAGCAATCAGCCCCAGCATTTT. Its translation is CSVEGPDSLYSNQPQHF.

The chain combines TRBV4-3 with TRBJ2-7; a weak D match, TRBD1 (6 bases). Trimming left V 1 base short and J 3 bases short, with 13 bases between. The CDR3 is 15 residues long. CDR1 and CDR2 from the germline V gene are LGHNA and YSLEER. The CDR3: CASSQAVGAGYEQYF. DNA for the CDR3: TGCGCCAGCAGCCAAGCCGTGGGGGCCGGCTACGAGCAGTACTTC.

CDR3 sequence: CASSPPTFNEQFF. CDR3 DNA: TGTGCCAGCTCACCACCCACTTTCAATGAGCAGTTCTTC. The chain combines TRBV18 with TRBJ2-1; D gene unclear. The CDR3 loop spans 13 amino acids. The ends were cut back, 0 bases at V and 6 bases at J, with 6 bases in the middle. Germline CDR1 reads KGHSH; CDR2 reads LQKENI. The variable domain in full, with the rest retrieved from reference TRBV18 and TRBJ2-1, is NAGVMQNPRHLVRRRGQEARLRCSPMKGHSHVYWYRQLPEEGLKFMVYLQKENIIDESGMPKERFSAEFPKEGPSILRIQQVVRGDSAAYFCASSPPTFNEQFFGPGTRLTVL.

V is TRBV28 and J is TRBJ2-7, with 8 bases aligning to TRBD1. V lost 1 base and J lost 0; bases outside the gene matches: 11. The germline V gene has CDR1 MDHEN and CDR2 SYDVKM. The CDR3 spans 18 residues. CDR3 amino acids: CASSLLGDRFQSSYEQYF. DNA of the CDR3: TGTGCCAGCAGTTTATTAGGGGACAGGTTCCAAAGCTCCTACGAGCAGTACTTC.

The chain combines TRBV6-2 or TRBV6-3 with TRBJ1-1, with D uncertain. The CDR3 runs to 11 residues. Germline values: CDR1 MNHEY, CDR2 SVGEGT. The V end was cut by 2 bases, the J end by 7 bases, with 5 bases between. The CDR3 reads CASSYSSEAFF. DNA of the CDR3: TGTGCCAGCAGTTACAGTAGTGAAGCTTTCTTT.

The chain uses TRBV4-1 and TRBJ1-4; D is unclear. V was pared by 3 bases and J by 0 bases, with 8 bases between. Germline-derived CDR1 and CDR2 are MGHRA and YSYEKL. The CDR3 has 15 amino acids. CDR3 in amino acids: CASSHHQATNEKLFF. DNA of the CDR3: TGCGCCAGCAGCCATCACCAGGCAACTAATGAAAAACTGTTTTTT.

This rearrangement joins TRBV2 to TRBJ2-3; D gene unclear. Trimming removed 3 bases from V and 3 bases from J, with 13 bases in between. Germline values: CDR1 SNHLY, CDR2 FYNNEI. The CDR3 sequence is 15 residues long. The CDR3 DNA reads as TGTGCCAGCAGTGAGAATAGCCTATCAACAGATACGCAGTATTTT. It translates to CASSENSLSTDTQYF.

The chain recombines TRBV5-6 with TRBJ1-2; 9 bases are a match to TRBD1. Trimming at V came to 5 bases and at J to 6 bases, leaving 5 bases not matched to a gene. The CDR3 is 13 amino acids. Germline CDR1 and CDR2: SGHDT and YYEEEE. DNA of the CDR3: TGTGCCAGCAGTCCCGGGGACAGGGATGGCTACACCTTC. This translates into CASSPGDRDGYTF.

The chain is built from TRBV5-1 and TRBJ2-5, with 7 bases that match TRBD1. The CDR3 totals 15 residues. CDR1 and CDR2 from the germline V gene are SGHRS and YFSETQ. Losses at the gene ends were 0 bases for V and 4 bases for J; bases not matched to a gene: 6. CDR3 coding DNA: TGCGCCAGCAGCTTGGGGGACAGCTACCGAGAGACCCAGTACTTC. Its translation: CASSLGDSYRETQYF.

The chain combines TRBV7-2 with TRBJ1-1, with unresolved D. Germline CDR1 reads SGHTA; CDR2 reads FQGNSA. This CDR3 contains 13 residues. V lost 5 bases, J lost 4 bases, and 11 bases lay in between. DNA of the CDR3: TGTGCCAGCAGCCCGACCCCGGGCACTGAAGCTTTCTTT. Its translation: CASSPTPGTEAFF.

This chain connects TRBV5-8 to TRBJ1-5; D possibly corresponds to TRBD1 (6 bases). The germline gives CDR1 SGHTS, CDR2 YDEGEE. This CDR3 spans 14 amino acids. V was trimmed by 4 bases and J by 8 bases, leaving 16 bases between them. CDR3 loop: CASSHGQRDEPQHF. CDR3 nucleotides: TGTGCCAGCAGCCACGGACAGAGGGATGAGCCCCAGCATTTT.

This CDR3 is CSVEAGTGGVYGYTF. As DNA, the CDR3 is TGCAGCGTTGAAGCCGGGACAGGGGGCGTCTATGGCTACACCTTC. The V call is TRBV29-1, the J call TRBJ1-2; the match to TRBD1 covers 12 bases. J gave up 4 bases and V 1 base, and 4 bases lay outside the gene matches. Looked up from germline, CDR1 is SQVTM and CDR2 is ANQGSEA. The CDR3 loop spans 15 amino acids.

This clone has a handful of counts. The chain combines TRBV28 with TRBJ1-1; TRBD1 matches 7 bases. The CDR3 is 15 residues long. Germline CDR1 reads MDHEN; CDR2 reads SYDVKM. V dropped 6 bases and J dropped 4; count of bases not matched to a gene: 11. CDR3 coding DNA: TGTGCCAGCAGAGAGGAGGACAGGATGGGCACTGAAGCTTTCTTT. Its protein is CASREEDRMGTEAFF.

The chain is built from TRBV6-5 and TRBJ1-2, with 8 bases matching TRBD1. Germline V gene data show CDR1 as MNHEY and CDR2 as SVGAGI. Trimming cost V 6 bases and J 8 bases; bases outside gene matches: 8. The CDR3 sequence is 13 residues long. The CDR3 spells CASRTDRASGYTF. The CDR3 nucleotides read TGTGCCAGCAGGACGGACAGGGCGAGCGGCTACACCTTC.

The V and J genes are TRBV7-6 and TRBJ1-3; D ambiguous. The V and J ends lost 5 bases and 0 bases respectively, with 20 bases between them. Germline CDR1 SGHVS, CDR2 FNYEAQ. The CDR3 has 18 amino acids. The CDR3 loop reads CASSPHPDLVRSGNTIYF. As DNA, the CDR3 is TGTGCCAGCAGCCCGCATCCAGACTTGGTACGCTCTGGAAACACCATATATTTT.

The chain has TRBV6-1 and TRBJ2-5; 9 bases fit TRBD1. Germline V CDR1 and CDR2: MNHNS, SASEGT. V lost 4 bases to trimming and J lost 6 bases; unmatched junction nucleotides: 12. The CDR3 contains 16 residues. CDR3 nucleotide sequence: TGTGCCAGCAGTGTCATCACCGGGACAGGGTTCCAGACCCAGTACTTC. It is translated as CASSVITGTGFQTQYF.